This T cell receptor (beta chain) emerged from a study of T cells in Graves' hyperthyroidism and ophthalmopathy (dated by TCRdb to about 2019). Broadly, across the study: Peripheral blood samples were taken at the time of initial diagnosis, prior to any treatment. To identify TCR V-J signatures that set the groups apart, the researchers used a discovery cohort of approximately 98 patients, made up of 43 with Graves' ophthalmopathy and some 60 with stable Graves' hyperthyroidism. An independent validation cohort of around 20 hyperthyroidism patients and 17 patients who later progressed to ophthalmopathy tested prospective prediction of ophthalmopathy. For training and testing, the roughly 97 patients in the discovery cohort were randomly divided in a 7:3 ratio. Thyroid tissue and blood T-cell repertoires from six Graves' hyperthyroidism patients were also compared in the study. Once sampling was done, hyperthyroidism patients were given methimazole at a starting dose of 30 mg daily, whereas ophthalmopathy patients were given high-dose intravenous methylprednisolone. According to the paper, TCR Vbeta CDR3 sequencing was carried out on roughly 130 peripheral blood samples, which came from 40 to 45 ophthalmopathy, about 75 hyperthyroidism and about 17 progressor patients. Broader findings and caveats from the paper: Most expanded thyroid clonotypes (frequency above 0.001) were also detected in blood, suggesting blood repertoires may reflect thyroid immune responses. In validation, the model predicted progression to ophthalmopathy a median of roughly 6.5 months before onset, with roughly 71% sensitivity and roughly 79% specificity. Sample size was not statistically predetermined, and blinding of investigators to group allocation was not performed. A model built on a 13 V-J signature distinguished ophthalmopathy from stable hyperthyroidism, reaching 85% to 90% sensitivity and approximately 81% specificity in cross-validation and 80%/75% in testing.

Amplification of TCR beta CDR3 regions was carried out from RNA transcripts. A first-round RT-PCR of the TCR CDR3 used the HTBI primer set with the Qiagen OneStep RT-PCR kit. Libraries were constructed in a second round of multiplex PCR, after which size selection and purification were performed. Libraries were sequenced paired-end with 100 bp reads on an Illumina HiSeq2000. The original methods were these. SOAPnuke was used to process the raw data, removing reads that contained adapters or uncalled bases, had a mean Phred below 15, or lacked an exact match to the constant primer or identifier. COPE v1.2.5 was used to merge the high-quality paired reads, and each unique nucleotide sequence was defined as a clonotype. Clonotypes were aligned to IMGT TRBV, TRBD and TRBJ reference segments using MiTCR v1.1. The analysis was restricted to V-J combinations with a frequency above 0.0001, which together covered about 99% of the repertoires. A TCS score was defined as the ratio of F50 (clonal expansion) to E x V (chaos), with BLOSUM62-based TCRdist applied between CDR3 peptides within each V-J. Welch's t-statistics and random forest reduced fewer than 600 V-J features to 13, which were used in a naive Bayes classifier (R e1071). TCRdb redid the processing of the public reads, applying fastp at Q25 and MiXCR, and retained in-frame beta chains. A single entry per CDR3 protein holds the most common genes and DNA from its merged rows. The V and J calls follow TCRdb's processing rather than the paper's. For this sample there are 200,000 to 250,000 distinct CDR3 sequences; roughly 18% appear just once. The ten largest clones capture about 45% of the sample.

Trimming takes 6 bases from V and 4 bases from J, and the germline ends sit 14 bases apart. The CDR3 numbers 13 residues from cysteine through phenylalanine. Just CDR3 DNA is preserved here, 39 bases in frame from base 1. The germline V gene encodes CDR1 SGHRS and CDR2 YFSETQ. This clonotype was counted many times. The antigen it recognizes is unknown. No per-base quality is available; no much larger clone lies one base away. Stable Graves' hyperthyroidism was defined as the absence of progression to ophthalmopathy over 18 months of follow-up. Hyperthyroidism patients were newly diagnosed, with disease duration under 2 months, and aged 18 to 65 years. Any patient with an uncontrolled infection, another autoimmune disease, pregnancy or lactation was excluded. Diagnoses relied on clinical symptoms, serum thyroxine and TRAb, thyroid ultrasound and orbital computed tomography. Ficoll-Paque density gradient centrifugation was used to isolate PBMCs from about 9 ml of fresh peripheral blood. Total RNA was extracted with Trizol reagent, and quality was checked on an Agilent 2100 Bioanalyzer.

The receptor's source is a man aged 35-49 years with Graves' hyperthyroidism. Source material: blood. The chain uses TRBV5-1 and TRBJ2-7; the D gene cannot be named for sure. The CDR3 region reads CASTEEGSYEQYF. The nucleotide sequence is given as TGCGCCAGCACCGAGGAAGGTTCTTACGAGCAGTACTTC.